This paragraph covers one TCR beta chain sequence. The antigen it binds to is not known. Base quality data are lacking; no much larger clone is found one base away. Receptor amplification or capture employed 5' RACE. Sequenced using an Illumina HiSeq 2500. The second PCR ran for roughly 7 to 12 cycles and used a J-beta primer mix along with a sample-barcoded 5' primer. Each TCR beta cDNA molecule received a unique molecular identifier from a template-switch 5' adaptor carrying 12 random nucleotides. Each sample yielded at least 2.5 million CDR3-containing paired-end reads. First-strand cDNA was synthesized from all RNA with the Mint cDNA synthesis kit, primed by a TRBC-specific oligonucleotide. All cDNA was treated with uracil-DNA glycosylase and then went through a first 18-cycle PCR with the universal primers M1SS and BC2_uni_R. In the original analysis: Normalization of each sample was performed by random selection of 1 million high-quality reads, each carrying a distinct molecular identifier. Instead of being binned into consensus sequences, reads that shared molecular identifiers were thrown out. CDR3 identification, clonotype clustering and error correction used MiTCR with a Q25 quality threshold and the strictest error-elimination algorithm. A nonparametric unseen species model with Euler transformation was used to estimate a lower bound on total TCR beta diversity. The raw public reads went through TCRdb reprocessing: fastp at Q25, MiXCR clone calling, in-frame beta chains kept. Here each entry gathers all rows of one CDR3 protein and keeps the most common genes and DNA. Here the V and J calls rest on TCRdb's processing, not on the authors' analysis. The sample data list about 580,000 distinct CDR3 sequences, and 40% to 55% of these were observed just once. The ten largest clonotypes hold around 23% of the sample.

CDR1 and CDR2 were assigned from the germline V gene as MGHDK and SYGVNS. Including cysteine and phenylalanine, the CDR3 has 11 amino acids. Only the CDR3 part of the read is kept: 33 bases, read in frame from the first base. The germline ends are 6 bases apart after V is trimmed by 3 bases and J by 7 bases. The donors were roughly 38 Caucasian individuals from Russia, aged roughly 6 to 90 years, who were systemically healthy. Each donor gave ten milliliters of peripheral blood, drawn into EDTA-treated Vacutainer tubes. Ficoll-Paque density-gradient centrifugation was used to isolate PBMCs, with at least 7 million obtained per sample. Trizol reagent was used to extract total RNA from the PBMCs, yielding at least 6 micrograms per sample. The percentages of naive CD45RAhigh/CD27high T cells were determined by flow cytometry on a PBMC aliquot from every donor. This entry is derived from a study of blood T cells in healthy people across ages (dated by TCRdb to 2013 to 2016). General notes on the study: Template switching captured roughly one uniquely barcoded TCR beta cDNA molecule per two T cells in model experiments. The study analyzed two additional independent replicas of 1 million unique cDNA reads from the same blood draw for two donors, one aged 18 to 30 and one aged 80 or older. The donors were divided into four age groups: young (average 16 years), middle-aged (approximately 41), aged (around 59) and long-lived (82). The study measured age-related changes in TCR beta repertoire diversity using deep sequencing normalized with unique cDNA molecular identifiers. To avoid experimental bias, donors of different ages were spread randomly across the sequencing lanes. General conclusions and limits of the study: Conclusive comparison of naive and antigen-experienced compartments was prevented by the profiling of bulk unsorted PBMCs. There was a strong correlation between observed TCR beta diversity and the percentage of naive T cells measured by flow cytometry. Observed TCR beta diversity per million T cells fell roughly linearly with age, and a significant reduction was already apparent by age about 43. Compared with the aged group, the long-lived group had more naive CD4+ T cells, fewer expanded clones and increased TCR diversity, a pattern suggesting age selection. The CMV infection status of donors was not known, potentially confounding age-related changes in expanded clonotypes. Estimates of total diversity based on one million sequenced T cells were considered lower bounds and underestimates.

This chain is built from TRBV25-1 and TRBJ2-5; no D segment can be confidently identified. The receptor was derived from a man aged 80 or over in good health. The material sequenced was blood. DNA sequence: TGTGCCAGCAGTGATCTGGGGACCCAGTACTTC. It specifies CASSDLGTQYF.